What follows describes a single T cell receptor beta chain. Its antigen is undetermined. These data belong to a study of tumor-infiltrating lymphocytes in glioblastoma multiforme. Study outcomes and limitations: TCR plus mutation findings rest on a single glioblastoma patient. RNA-based TCR sequencing may distort clone frequencies, since cells carry unequal TCR transcript numbers.

TCR beta libraries were built from RNA through three nested multiplex PCR rounds using modified ARM-PCR. TCRdb re-called the multiplex PCR reads through MiXCR, storing one row per CDR3 protein. The repertoire holds about 15,000 distinct CDR3 sequences, with roughly 74% as singletons. V was shortened by 0 bases and J by 1 base, with 10 bases between the two germline ends. Germline lookup yields CDR1 MNHEY and CDR2 SVGAGI. CDR3 length: 15 amino acids. The genes are TRBV6-5 and TRBJ2-7; D is ambiguous. Material: brain tumor tissue. The clonotype was recovered from a male donor with glioblastoma. The chain's CDR3 is CASSYSYAQSYEQYF. CDR3 in DNA: TGTGCCAGCAGTTACTCCTACGCGCAATCCTACGAGCAGTACTTC.